The clone carrying this T cell receptor beta chain was recorded at least ten times. The sample belongs to a study of human T cells and chemical hapten exposure. Time point here: patch test 2, 6 weeks after DPC sensitization. The treatment here: therapeutic diphenylcyclopropenone sensitization with weekly scalp DPC. Trimming cost V 4 bases and J 6 bases; bases outside gene matches: 10. CDR1 MDHEN and CDR2 SYDVKM come from the germline V gene. There are 16 residues in the CDR3. Using its own MiXCR run on the RACE reads, TCRdb lists one record per CDR3 protein. The repertoire consists of fewer than 95,000 distinct CDR3 sequences, with approximately 11% occurring once and the leading ten covering around 2.1%.

The TCR sequence derives from a man in his forties with alopecia areata. Some clones in this sample may be carry-over from other donors' samples. J is TRBJ2-1 and V is TRBV28; 9 positions match TRBD1. The sample in question was whole blood, obtained in connection with sensitization to the hapten diphenylcyclopropenone (DPC). CDR3 coding DNA: TGTGCCAGCAGTTCCATTACAGGGGGCATGGGCAATGAGCAGTTCTTC. Translating it yields CASSSITGGMGNEQFF.